This TCR beta chain derives from a study of early T cells in non-severe SARS-CoV-2 infection. Study at large: The sequenced material was bulk RNA from unsorted whole blood, and its chains were unpaired.

From the 5' RACE reads, TCRdb called clonotypes with MiXCR, one entry per CDR3 protein. The sample lists about 50,000 distinct CDR3 sequences, 13% occurring once. Germline CDR1 reads MGHRA; CDR2 reads YSYEKL. The CDR3 extends over 15 amino acids. V trimming: 4 bases; J trimming: 10 bases; junction bases outside the gene matches: 8. The chain links TRBV4-1 to TRBJ2-1; 12 positions agree with TRBD2. The TCR sequence derives from an adult who was a healthcare worker with PCR-confirmed SARS-CoV-2 infection or an uninfected control (not recorded which). The sequenced sample was whole blood. The CDR3 sequence: CASSPWTSGNKEQFF. The CDR3 DNA is TGCGCCAGCAGCCCCTGGACTAGCGGGAATAAGGAGCAGTTCTTC.